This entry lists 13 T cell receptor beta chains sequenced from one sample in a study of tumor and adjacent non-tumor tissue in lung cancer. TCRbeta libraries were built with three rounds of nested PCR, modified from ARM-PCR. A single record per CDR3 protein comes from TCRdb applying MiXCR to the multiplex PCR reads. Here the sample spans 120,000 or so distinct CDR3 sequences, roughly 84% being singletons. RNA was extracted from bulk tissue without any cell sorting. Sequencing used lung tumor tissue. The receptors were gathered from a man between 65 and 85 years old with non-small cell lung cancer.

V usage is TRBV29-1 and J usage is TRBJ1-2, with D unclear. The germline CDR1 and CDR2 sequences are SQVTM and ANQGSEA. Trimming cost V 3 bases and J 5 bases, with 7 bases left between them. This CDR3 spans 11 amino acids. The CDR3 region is CSVDAVYGYTF. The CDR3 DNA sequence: TGCAGCGTTGATGCAGTTTATGGCTACACCTTC.

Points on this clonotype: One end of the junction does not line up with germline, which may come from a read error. The CDR3 is CASNPLMIGHSNQPQHF. In nucleotides, the CDR3 is TGTGCCAGCAATCCTCTGATGATTGGACATAGCAATCAGCCCCAGCACTTT. The chain has TRBV6-2 or TRBV6-3 and TRBJ1-5, with a tentative D call TRBD1 (5 bases). Germline CDR1 reads MNHEY; CDR2 reads SVGEGT. There are 17 residues in the CDR3.

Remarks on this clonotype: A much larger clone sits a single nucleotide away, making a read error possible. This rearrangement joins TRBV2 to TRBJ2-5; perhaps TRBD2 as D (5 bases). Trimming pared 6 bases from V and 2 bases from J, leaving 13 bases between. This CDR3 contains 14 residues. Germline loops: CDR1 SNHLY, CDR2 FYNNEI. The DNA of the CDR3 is TGTGCCAGCAGGGCGGGCCCCCTACAAGAGACCCAGTACTTC. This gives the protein CASRAGPLQETQYF. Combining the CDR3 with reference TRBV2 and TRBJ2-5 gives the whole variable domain EPEVTQTPSHQVTQMGQEVILRCVPISNHLYFYWYRQILGQKVEFLVSFYNNEISEKSEIFDDQFSVERPDGSNFTLKIRSTKLEDSAMYFCASRAGPLQETQYFGPGTRLLVL.

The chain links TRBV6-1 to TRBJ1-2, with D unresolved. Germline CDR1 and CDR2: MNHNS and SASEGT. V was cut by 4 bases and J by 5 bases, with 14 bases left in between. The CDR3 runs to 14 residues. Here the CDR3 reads CASSVDGNQYGYTF. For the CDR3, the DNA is TGTGCCAGCAGTGTAGACGGAAACCAGTATGGCTACACCTTC.

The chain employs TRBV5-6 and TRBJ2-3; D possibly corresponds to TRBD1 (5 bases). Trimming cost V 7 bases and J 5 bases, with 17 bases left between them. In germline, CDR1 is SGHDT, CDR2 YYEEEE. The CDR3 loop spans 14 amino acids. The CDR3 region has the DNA TGTGCCAGCGGATACAGGCTCGCCGGAGATACGCAGTATTTT. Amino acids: CASGYRLAGDTQYF.

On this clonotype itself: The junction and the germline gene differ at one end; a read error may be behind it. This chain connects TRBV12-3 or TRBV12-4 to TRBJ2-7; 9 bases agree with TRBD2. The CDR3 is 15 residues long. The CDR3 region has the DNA TGTGCCGGCAGTTTAGTTTCTAGCGGGAACTACGAGCAGTATTTC. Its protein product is CAGSLVSSGNYEQYF.

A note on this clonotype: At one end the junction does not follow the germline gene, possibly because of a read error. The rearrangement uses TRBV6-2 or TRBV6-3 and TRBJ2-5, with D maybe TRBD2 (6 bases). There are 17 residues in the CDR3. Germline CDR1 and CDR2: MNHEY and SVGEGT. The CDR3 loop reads CASSYGLGGDLGETHYF. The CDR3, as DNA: TGTGCCAGCAGTTACGGCCTCGGAGGGGACCTAGGAGAGACCCACTATTTC.

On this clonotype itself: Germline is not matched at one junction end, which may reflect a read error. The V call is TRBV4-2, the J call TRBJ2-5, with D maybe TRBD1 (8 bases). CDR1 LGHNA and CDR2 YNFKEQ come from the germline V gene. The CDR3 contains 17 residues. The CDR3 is CTSSRLTGGGLEETQYF. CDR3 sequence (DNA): TGTACCAGCAGCCGCTTAACAGGGGGGGGGCTGGAAGAGACCCAGTACTTC.

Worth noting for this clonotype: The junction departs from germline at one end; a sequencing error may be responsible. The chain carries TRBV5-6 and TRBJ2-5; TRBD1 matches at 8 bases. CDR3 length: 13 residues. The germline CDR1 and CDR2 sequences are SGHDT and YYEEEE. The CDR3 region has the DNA TGTGCCAGCAGCCCGGGACAGGTCGAGACCCAATACTTC. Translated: CASSPGQVETQYF.

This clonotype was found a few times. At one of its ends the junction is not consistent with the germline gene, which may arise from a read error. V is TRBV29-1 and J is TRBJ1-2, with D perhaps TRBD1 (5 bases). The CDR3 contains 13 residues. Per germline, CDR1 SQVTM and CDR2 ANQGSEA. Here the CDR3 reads CSVGGAIMDGYIF. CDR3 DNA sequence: TGCAGCGTTGGTGGGGCTATTATGGATGGCTACATCTTC.

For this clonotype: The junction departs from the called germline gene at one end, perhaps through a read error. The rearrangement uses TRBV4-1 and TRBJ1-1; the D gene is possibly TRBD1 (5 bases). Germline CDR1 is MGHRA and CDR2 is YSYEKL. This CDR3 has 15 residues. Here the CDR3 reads CASSPGTAIYTEAFF. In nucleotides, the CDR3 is TGCGCTAGCAGCCCGGGGACGGCGATTTACACTGAAGCTTTCTTT.

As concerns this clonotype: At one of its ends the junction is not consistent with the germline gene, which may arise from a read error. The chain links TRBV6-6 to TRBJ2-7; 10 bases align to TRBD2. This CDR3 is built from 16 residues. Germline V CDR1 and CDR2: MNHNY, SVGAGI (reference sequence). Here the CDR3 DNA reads TGTGCCAGCAGTTACTGGACTAGCGGCCCGACCTACGAACAGTACTTC. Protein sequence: CASSYWTSGPTYEQYF.

This CDR3 reads CSAPREERVTGELFF. In DNA, the CDR3 is TGCAGTGCTCCCCGTGAGGAGCGGGTCACTGGGGAGCTGTTTTTT. The V gene is TRBV20-1, the J gene TRBJ2-2, with D possibly being TRBD2 (6 bases). This CDR3 spans 15 amino acids. Trimming pared 5 bases from V and 8 bases from J, leaving 21 bases between. Germline assignment: CDR1 DFQATT and CDR2 SNEGSKA (reference sequence).